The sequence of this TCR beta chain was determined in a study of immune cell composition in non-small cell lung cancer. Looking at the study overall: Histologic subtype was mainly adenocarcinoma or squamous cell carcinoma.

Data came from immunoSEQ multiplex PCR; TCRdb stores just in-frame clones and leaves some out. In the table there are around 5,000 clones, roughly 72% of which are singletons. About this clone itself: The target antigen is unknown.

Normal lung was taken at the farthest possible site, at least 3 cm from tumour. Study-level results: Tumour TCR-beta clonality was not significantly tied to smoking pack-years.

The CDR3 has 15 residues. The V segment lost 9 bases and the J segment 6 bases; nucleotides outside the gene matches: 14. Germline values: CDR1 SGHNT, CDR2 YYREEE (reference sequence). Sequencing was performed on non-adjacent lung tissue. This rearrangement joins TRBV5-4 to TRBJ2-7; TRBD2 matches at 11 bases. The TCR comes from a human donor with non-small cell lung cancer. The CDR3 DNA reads TGTGCCACCACCTCGGGTAGCGGGGGGGCGGGCGAGCAGTACTTC. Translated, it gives CATTSGSGGAGEQYF.